This T cell receptor beta chain was recorded in a study of shared clonotypes between healthy human individuals. Only one count was recorded for this clone. TCRdb keeps only in-frame clones here, not all; method: immunoSEQ multiplex PCR. The data hold about 460,000 clones, with approximately 77% observed a single time. The CDR3 contains 14 residues. V was clipped by 1 base and J by 0 bases, with 7 bases between them. In germline, CDR1 is GTSNPN, CDR2 SVGIG (reference sequence). The receptor was isolated from a woman aged 40 to 55 in good health. Some clones in this sample may be carry-over from other donors' samples. The material sequenced was PBMCs. This sequence joins TRBV30 and TRBJ1-5; D gene ambiguous. The CDR3 sequence is CAWSGRNSNQPQHF. The CDR3 DNA follows: TGTGCCTGGAGTGGGAGAAATAGCAATCAGCCCCAGCATTTT.